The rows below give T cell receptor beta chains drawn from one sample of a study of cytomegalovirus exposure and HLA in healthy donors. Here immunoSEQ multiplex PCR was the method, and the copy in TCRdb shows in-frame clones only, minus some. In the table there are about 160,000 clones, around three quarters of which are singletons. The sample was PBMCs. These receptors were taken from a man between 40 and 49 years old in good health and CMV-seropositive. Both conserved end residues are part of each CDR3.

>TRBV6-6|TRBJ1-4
CASMGTFEEKLFF
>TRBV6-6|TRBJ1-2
CASSYRGGNYGYTF
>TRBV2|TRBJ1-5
CASSGRGAVGNQPQHF
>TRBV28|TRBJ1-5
CASTPPSNNQPQHF
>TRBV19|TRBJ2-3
CASNSQGGSWTDTQYF
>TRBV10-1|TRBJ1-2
CASSESRTGVLGNYGYTF
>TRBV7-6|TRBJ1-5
CASSLRSGGDRPQHF
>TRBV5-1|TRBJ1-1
CASSPSAGENTEAFF
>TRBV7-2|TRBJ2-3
CASSLGGLAGDTQYF
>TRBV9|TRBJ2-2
CASSPQGSNTGELFF
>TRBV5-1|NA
CASSLGGQGAYEQYF
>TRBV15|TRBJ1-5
CATSTVSNQPQHF
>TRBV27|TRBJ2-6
CASSPFRGSGANVLTF
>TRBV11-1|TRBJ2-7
CASSPRGRAYEQYF
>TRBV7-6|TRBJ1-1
CASSRQGPNTEAFF
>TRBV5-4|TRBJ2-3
CASSHSQGTFTDTQYF
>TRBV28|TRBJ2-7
CASTFNPGLAGQYEQYF
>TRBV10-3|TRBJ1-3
CAISESGGRLSSTIYF
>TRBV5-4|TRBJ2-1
CASSLEGQGHEQFF
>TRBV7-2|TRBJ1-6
CASSPPLAVNSPLHF
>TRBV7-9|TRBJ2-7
CASSFGDSYEQYF
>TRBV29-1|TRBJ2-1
CSVTRGGASYNEQFF
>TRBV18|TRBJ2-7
CASSPILAGADEQYF
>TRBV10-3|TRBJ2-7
CAISETRQGVYEQYF
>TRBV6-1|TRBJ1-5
CASSEESGGRFYSNQPQHF
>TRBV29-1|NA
CSVGGPSHGLSYEQYF